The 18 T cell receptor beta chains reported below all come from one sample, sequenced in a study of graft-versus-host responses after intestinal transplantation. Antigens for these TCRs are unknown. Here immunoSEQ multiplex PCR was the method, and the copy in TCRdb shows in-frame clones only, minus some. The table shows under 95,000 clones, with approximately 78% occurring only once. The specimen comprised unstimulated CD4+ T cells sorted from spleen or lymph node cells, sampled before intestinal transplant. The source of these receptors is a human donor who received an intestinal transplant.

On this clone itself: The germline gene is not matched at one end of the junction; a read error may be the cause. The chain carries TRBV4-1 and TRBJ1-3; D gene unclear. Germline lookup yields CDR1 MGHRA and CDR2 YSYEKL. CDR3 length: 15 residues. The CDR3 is CASSPPVRTGNTVYF. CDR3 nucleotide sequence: TGCGCCAGCAGCCCCCCCGTAAGGACTGGAAACACCGTATATTTT.

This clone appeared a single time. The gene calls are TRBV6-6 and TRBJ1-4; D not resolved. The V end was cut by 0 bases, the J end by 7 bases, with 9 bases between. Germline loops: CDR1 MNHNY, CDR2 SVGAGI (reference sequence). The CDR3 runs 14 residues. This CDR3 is CASSYSGLVEKLFF. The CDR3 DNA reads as TGTGCCAGCAGTTACTCAGGACTCGTTGAAAAACTGTTTTTT.

The CDR3 nucleotides are TGTGCCAGCAGCTATAGGGGTTCCGGGGAGCTGTTTTTT. Its protein product is CASSYRGSGELFF. The rearrangement uses TRBV27 and TRBJ2-2, with D perhaps TRBD1 (5 bases). CDR1 and CDR2 from the germline V gene are MNHEY and SMNVEV (reference sequence). Trimming removed 6 bases at V and 6 bases at J, with 11 bases between. The CDR3 sequence is 13 residues long.

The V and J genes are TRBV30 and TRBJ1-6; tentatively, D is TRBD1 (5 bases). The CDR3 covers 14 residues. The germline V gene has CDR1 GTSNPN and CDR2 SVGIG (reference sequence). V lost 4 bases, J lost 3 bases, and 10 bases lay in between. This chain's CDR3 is CAWKWTSYNSPLHF. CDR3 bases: TGTGCCTGGAAGTGGACAAGCTATAATTCACCCCTCCACTTT.

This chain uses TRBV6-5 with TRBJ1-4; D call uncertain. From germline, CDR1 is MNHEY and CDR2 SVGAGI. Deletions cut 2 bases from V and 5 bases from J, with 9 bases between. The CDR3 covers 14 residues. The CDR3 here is CASSYVSGNEKLFF. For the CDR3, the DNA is TGTGCCAGCAGTTACGTTTCGGGGAATGAAAAACTGTTTTTT.

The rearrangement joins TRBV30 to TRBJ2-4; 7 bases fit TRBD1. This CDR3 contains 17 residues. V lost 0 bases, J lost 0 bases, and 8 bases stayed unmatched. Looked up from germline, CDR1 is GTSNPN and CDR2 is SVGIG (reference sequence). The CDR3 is CAWSVPDRVTAKNIQYF. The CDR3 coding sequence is TGTGCCTGGAGTGTCCCTGACAGGGTGACAGCCAAAAACATTCAGTACTTC.

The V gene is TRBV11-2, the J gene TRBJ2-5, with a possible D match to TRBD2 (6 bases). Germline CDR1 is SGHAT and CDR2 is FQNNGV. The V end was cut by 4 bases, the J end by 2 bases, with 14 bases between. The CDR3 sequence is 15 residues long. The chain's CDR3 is CASSSAAAGQETQYF. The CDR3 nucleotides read TGTGCCAGCAGCTCGGCCGCGGCGGGGCAAGAGACCCAGTACTTC.

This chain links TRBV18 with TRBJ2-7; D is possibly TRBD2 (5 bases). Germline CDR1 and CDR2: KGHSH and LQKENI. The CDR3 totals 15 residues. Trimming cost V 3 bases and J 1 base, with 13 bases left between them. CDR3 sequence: CASSPGLARSYEQYF. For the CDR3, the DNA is TGTGCCAGCTCACCTGGACTGGCTCGGTCCTACGAGCAGTACTTC.

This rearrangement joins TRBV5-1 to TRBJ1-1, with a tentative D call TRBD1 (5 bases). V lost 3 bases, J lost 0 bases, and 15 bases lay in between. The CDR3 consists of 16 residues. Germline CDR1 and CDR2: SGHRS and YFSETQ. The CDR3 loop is CASSSGGTAVNTEAFF. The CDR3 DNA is TGCGCCAGCAGCTCGGGGGGGACGGCTGTGAACACTGAAGCTTTCTTT.

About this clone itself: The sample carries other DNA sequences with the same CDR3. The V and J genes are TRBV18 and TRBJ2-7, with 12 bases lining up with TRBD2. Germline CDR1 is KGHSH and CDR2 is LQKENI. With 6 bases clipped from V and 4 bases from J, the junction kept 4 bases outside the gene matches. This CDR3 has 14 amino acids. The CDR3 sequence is CASSPGLAGYEQYF. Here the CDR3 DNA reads TGTGCCAGCTCTCCTGGACTAGCGGGGTACGAGCAGTACTTC.

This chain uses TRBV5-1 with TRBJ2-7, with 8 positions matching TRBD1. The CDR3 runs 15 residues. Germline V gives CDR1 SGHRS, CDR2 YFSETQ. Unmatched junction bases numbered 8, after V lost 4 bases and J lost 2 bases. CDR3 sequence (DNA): TGCGCCAGCAGCCCGACAGGGGTTCTCCCCTACGAGCAGTACTTC. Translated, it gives CASSPTGVLPYEQYF.

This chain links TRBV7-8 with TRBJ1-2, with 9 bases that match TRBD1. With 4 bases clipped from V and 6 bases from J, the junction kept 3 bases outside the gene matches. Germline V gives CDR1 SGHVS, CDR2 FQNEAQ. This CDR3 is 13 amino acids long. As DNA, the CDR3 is TGTGCCAGCAGCTCTGGGGACAGGGATGGCTACACCTTC. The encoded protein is CASSSGDRDGYTF.

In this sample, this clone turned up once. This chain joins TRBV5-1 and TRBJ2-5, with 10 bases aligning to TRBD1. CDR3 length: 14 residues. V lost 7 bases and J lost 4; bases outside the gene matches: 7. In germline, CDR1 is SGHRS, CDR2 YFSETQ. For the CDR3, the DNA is TGCGCCAGCCGGGACAGGGGACGGGGAGAGACCCAGTACTTC. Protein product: CASRDRGRGETQYF. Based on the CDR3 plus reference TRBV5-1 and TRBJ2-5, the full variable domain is KAGVTQTPRYLIKTRGQQVTLSCSPISGHRSVSWYQQTPGQGLQFLFEYFSETQRNKGNFPGRFSGRQFSNSRSEMNVSTLELGDSALYLCASRDRGRGETQYFGPGTRLLVL.

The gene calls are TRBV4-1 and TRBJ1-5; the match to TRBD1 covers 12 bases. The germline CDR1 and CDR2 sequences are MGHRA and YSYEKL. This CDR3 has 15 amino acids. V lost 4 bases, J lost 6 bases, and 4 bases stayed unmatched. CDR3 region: CASSPGTGGGQPQHF. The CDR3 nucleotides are TGCGCCAGCAGCCCCGGGACAGGGGGCGGTCAGCCCCAGCATTTT.

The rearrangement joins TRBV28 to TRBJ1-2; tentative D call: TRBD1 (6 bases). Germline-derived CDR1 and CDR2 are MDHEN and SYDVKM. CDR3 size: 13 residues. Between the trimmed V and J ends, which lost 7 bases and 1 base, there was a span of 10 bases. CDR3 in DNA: TGTGCCAGCAATAAGGACAGTAACTATGGCTACACCTTC. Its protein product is CASNKDSNYGYTF.

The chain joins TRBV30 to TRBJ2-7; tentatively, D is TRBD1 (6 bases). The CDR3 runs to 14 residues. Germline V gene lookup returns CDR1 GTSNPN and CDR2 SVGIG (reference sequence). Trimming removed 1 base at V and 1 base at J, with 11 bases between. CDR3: CAWSGGGASYEQYF. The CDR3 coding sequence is TGTGCCTGGAGTGGTGGGGGCGCGTCCTACGAGCAGTACTTC.

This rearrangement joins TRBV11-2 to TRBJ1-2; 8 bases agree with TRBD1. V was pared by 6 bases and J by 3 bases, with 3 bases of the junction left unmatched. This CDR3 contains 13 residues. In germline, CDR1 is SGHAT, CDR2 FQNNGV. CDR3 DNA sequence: TGTGCCAGCAGACGACAGGGGTACTATGGCTACACCTTC. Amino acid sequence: CASRRQGYYGYTF.

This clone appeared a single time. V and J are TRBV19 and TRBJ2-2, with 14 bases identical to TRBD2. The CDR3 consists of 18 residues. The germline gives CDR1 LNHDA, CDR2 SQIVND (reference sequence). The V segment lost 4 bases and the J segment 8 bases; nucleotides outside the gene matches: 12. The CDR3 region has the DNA TGTGCCAGTAGTAAGGGACTAGCGGGAGCCACTAGTAGAGGGGAGCTGTTTTTT. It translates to CASSKGLAGATSRGELFF.